This record looks at one T cell receptor beta chain sequence and its context. Its antigen has not been determined. One base away there is no much larger clone; base qualities are not given. TCRbeta CDR3 regions were amplified from genomic DNA by means of the immunoSEQ Assay, a bias-controlled multiplex PCR. In the paper's pipeline: Within the assay, amplification of reference gene primers was used to estimate how many nucleated cells each sample contained. To quantify the absolute abundance of each unique TCRbeta CDR3 rearrangement, sequence reads were collapsed and filtered. For each sample, productive Simpson clonality was calculated as the square root of Simpson's diversity index over productive rearrangements. TCRdb obtained this table from immuneACCESS and retained in-frame rearrangements with V and J assigned. These tables miss some clones; where compared with another copy, unresolved V genes account for less than half of the shortfall, and the remainder is unexplained. V, J and clone size reflect that table, while D and trimming were determined from the DNA. The sample has under 450,000 clones on record, around 87% of them singletons. 1.3% of the sample goes to the ten largest clones.

The sample belongs to a study of blood T cell repertoires in COVID-19 (dated by TCRdb to about 2020). Background on the whole study: Collaborator samples came from the United States, Italy and Spain and covered acute and convalescent phases of COVID-19. The material from the prospective study consisted of cDNA or gDNA derived from T cells, B-cell-depleted T cells, or PBMCs. Deeply sampled blood TCRbeta repertoires from subjects exposed to, actively infected with, or recovered from COVID-19 were included in the dataset. The repertoires were released in a freely available public database meant as a resource for research on the immune response to SARS-CoV-2. Samples came from the ongoing ImmuneRACE study (first 160 participants) plus 1,254 subjects from 6 global collaborators. The sample metadata nearly always contained a de-identified subject ID, COVID-19 status, age in years and sex. Where HLA class I and class II types were available, the types were taken from metadata supplied by the sample provider, not from assay-based typing. Points the paper makes about the study in general: The quantity of clinical and demographic metadata differed by source and by participant and was supplied without curation.

Participants in the prospective study were enrolled through a virtual design, were aged about 18 to 100 years, and lived in approximately 24 United States geographic areas. In the prospective study, cohorts were assigned on the basis of participant-reported clinical history obtained from a screening survey and a study questionnaire. Recovered participants in ImmuneRACE Cohort 3 were defined as having two consecutive negative NP/OP PCR tests, clearance from a healthcare professional, or resolution of symptoms. In the prospective study, whole blood, serum and a nasopharyngeal or oropharyngeal swab were collected from each participant by mobile phlebotomists. Participants in the prospective study had the option to provide additional blood draws and questionnaires over a roughly 2-month period. Before DNA extraction, prospective study blood samples were shipped either frozen or at room temperature.

For this chain, trimming is 3 bases at the V end and 1 base at the J end, and the number of junction bases without a gene match is 5. The CDR3 contains 15 residues, cysteine and phenylalanine counted. Just CDR3 DNA is preserved here, 45 bases in frame from base 1. Based on the germline V gene (reference sequence), the CDR1 and CDR2 sequences are DFQATT and SNEGSKA. The receptor comes from a man under 40 who had recovered from COVID-19. The sequence joins TRBV20-1 to TRBJ1-5; TRBD1 aligns with 8 central bases. What was sequenced was PBMCs or T cells enriched from blood (not recorded which). CDR3 sequence: CSASAGQVSNQPQHF. The DNA sequence follows: TGCAGTGCTAGTGCGGGACAGGTGAGCAATCAGCCCCAGCATTTT.